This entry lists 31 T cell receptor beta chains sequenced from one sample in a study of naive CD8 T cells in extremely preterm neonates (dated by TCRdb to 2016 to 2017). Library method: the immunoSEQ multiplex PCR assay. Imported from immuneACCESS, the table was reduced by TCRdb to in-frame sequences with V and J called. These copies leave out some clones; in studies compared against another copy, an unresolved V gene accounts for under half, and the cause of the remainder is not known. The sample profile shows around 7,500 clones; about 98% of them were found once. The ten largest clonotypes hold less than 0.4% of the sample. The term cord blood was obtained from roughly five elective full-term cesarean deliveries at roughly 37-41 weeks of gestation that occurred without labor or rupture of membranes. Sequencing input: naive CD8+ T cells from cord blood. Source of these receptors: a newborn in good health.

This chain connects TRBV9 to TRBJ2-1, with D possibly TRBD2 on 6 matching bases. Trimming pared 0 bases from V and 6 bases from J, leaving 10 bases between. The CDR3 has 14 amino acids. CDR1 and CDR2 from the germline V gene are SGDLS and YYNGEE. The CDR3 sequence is CASSVGGTPNEQFF. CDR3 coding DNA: TGTGCCAGCAGCGTAGGGGGGACTCCCAATGAGCAGTTCTTC.

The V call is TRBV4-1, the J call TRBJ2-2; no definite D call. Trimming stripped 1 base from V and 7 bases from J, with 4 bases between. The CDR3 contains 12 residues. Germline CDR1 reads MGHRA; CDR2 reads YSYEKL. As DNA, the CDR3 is TGCGCCAGCAGCCAAGTAAACGGGGAGCTGTTTTTT. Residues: CASSQVNGELFF.

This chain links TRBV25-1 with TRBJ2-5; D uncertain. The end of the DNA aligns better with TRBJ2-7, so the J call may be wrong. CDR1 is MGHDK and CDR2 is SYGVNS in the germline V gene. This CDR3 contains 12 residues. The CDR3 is CASSDPPYEQYF. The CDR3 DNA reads TGTGCCAGCAGTGACCCCCCCTACGAGCAGTACTTC.

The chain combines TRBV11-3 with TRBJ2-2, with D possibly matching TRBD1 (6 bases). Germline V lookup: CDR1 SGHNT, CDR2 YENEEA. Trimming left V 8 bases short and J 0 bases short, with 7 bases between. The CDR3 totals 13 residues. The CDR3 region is CASGGANTGELFF. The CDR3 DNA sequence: TGTGCCAGCGGGGGCGCGAACACCGGGGAGCTGTTTTTT. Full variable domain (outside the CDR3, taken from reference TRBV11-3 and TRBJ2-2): EAGVVQSPRYKIIEKKQPVAFWCNPISGHNTLYWYLQNLGQGPELLIRYENEEAVDDSQLPKDRFSAERLKGVDSTLKIQPAELGDSAVYLCASGGANTGELFFGEGSRLTVL.

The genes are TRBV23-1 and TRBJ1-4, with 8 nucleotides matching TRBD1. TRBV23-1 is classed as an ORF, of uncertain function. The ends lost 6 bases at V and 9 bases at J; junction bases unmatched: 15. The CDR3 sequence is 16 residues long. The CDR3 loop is CASSNAFWTGKKKLFF. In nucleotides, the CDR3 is TGCGCCAGCAGCAATGCGTTCTGGACAGGGAAAAAAAAACTGTTTTTT.

CDR3 sequence (DNA): TGTGCCAGCAGCCGGGGGGGGTACGAGCAGTACTTC. Its protein is CASSRGGYEQYF. The chain employs TRBV4-2 and TRBJ2-7; 7 bases map to TRBD2. Germline V gene sequence: CDR1 LGHNA, CDR2 YNFKEQ. The V gene end was trimmed by 4 bases and the J gene end by 4 bases; junction bases not matched to a gene: 1. The CDR3 runs 12 residues.

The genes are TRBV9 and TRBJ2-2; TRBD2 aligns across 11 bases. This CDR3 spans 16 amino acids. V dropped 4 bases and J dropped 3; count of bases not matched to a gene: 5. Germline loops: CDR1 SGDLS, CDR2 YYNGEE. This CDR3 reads CASSPSSGGYTGELFF. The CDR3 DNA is TGTGCCAGCAGCCCCTCTAGCGGGGGGTACACCGGGGAGCTGTTTTTT.

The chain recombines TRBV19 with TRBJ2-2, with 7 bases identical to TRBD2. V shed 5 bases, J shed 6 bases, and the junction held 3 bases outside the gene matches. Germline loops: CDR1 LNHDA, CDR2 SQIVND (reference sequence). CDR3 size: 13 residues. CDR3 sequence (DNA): TGTGCCAGTAGTCTCCGGGGGGCCGGGGAGCTGTTTTTT. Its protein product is CASSLRGAGELFF.

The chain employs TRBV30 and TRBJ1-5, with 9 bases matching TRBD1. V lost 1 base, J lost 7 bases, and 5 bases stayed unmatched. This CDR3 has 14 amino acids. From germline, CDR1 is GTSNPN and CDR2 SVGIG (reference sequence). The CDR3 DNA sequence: TGTGCCTGGAGTGACCTACAGGGGGCGCAGCCCCAGCATTTT. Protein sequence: CAWSDLQGAQPQHF.

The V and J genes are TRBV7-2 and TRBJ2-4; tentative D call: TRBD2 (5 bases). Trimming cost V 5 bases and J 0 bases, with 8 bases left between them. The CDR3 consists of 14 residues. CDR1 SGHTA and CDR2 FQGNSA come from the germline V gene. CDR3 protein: CASSPGLAKNIQYF. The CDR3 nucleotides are TGTGCCAGCAGCCCAGGACTAGCCAAAAACATTCAGTACTTC.

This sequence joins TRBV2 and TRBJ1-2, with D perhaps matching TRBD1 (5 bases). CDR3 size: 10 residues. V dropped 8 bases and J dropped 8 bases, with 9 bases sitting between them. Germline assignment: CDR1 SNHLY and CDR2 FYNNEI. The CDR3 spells CASLTGGYTF. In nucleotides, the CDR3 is TGTGCCAGCCTTACAGGAGGCTACACCTTC. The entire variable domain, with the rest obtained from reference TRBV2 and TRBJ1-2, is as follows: EPEVTQTPSHQVTQMGQEVILRCVPISNHLYFYWYRQILGQKVEFLVSFYNNEISEKSEIFDDQFSVERPDGSNFTLKIRSTKLEDSAMYFCASLTGGYTFGSGTRLTVV.

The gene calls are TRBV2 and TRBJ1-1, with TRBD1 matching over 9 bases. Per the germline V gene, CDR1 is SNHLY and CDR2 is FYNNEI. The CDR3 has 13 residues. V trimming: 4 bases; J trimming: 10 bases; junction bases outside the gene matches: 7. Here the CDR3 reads CASSATGGRGAFF. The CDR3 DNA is TGTGCCAGCAGTGCCACAGGGGGCCGGGGAGCTTTCTTT.

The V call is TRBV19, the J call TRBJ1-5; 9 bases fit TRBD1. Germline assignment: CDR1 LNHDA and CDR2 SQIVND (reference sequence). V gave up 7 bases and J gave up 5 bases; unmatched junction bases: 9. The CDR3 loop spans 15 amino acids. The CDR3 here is CASTQDRGEDQPQHF. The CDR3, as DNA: TGTGCCAGTACCCAGGACAGGGGAGAGGATCAGCCCCAGCATTTT.

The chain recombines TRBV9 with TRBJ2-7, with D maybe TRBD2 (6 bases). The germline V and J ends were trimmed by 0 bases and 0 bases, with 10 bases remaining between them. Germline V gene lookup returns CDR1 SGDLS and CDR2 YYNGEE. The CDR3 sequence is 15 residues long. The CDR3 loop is CASSVDLASSYEQYF. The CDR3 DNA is TGTGCCAGCAGCGTAGATCTAGCGAGCTCCTACGAGCAGTACTTC.

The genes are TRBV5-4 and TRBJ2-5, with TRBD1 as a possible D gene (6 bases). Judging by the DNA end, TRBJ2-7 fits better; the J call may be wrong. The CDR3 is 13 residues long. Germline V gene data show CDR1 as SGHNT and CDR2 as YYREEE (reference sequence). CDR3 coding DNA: TGTGCCAGCAGACTGGACAGCTCCTACGAGCAGTACTTC. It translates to CASRLDSSYEQYF.

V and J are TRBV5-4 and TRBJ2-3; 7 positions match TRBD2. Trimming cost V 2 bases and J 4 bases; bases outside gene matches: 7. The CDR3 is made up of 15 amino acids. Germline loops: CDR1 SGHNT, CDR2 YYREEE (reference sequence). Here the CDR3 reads CASSFVGGGSDTQYF. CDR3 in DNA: TGTGCCAGCAGCTTTGTTGGGGGGGGTTCAGATACGCAGTATTTT.

CDR3 DNA sequence: TGCGCCAGTAACGGGGGGGTCAGCACAGATACGCAGTATTTT. Encoded protein: CASNGGVSTDTQYF. The chain is built from TRBV4-1 and TRBJ2-3; 8 bases agree with TRBD2. This CDR3 contains 14 residues. Germline-derived CDR1 and CDR2 are MGHRA and YSYEKL. V dropped 9 bases and J dropped 0; count of bases not matched to a gene: 5.

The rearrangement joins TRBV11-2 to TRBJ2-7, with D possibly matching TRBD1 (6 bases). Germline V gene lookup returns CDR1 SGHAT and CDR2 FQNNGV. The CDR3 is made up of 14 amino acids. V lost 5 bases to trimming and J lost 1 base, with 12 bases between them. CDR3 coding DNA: TGTGCCAGCAGCACCGGGACAAAATCCTACGAGCAGTACTTC. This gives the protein CASSTGTKSYEQYF.

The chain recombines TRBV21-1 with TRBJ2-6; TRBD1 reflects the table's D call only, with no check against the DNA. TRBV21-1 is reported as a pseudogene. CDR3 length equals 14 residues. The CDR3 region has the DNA TGTGCCAGCAGCAACAACTCTGGGGCCAACGTCCTGACTTTC. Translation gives CASSNNSGANVLTF.

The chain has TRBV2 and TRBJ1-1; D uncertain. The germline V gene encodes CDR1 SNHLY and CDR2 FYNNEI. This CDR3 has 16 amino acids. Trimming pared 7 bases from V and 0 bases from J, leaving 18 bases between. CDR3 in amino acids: CASTKAASLMNTEAFF. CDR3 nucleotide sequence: TGTGCCAGCACGAAAGCAGCGTCCCTAATGAACACTGAAGCTTTCTTT.

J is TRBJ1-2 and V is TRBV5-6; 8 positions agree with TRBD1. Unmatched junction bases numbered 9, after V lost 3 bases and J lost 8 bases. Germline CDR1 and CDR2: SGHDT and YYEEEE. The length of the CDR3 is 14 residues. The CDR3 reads CASSSVTGAGGYTF. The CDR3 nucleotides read TGTGCCAGCAGCTCCGTGACAGGGGCCGGGGGCTACACCTTC.

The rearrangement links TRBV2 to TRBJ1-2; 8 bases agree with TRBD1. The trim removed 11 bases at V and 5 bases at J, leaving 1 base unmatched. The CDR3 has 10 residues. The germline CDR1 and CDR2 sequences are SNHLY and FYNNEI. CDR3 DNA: TGTGCCGGACAGGGATATGGCTACACCTTC. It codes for CAGQGYGYTF.

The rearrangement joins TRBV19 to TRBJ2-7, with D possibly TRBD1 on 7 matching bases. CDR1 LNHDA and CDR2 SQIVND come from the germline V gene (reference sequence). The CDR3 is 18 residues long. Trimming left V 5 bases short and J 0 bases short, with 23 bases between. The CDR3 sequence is CASSYGRGVARSSYEQYF. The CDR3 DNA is TGTGCCAGTAGTTACGGCAGGGGGGTAGCGAGGAGCTCCTACGAGCAGTACTTC. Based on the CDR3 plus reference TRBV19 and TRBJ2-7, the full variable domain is DGGITQSPKYLFRKEGQNVTLSCEQNLNHDAMYWYRQDPGQGLRLIYYSQIVNDFQKGDIAEGYSVSREKKESFPLTVTSAQKNPTAFYLCASSYGRGVARSSYEQYFGPGTRLTVT.

This chain's CDR3 is CASSSPSGENTGELFF. The DNA of the CDR3 is TGCGCCAGCAGCTCCCCTAGCGGAGAGAACACCGGGGAGCTGTTTTTT. The genes are TRBV5-1 and TRBJ2-2, with 7 bases that match TRBD2. CDR1 and CDR2 from the germline V gene are SGHRS and YFSETQ. The CDR3 loop spans 16 amino acids. Trimming took 3 bases from V and 1 from J; bases not matched to a gene: 6. Together with reference TRBV5-1 and TRBJ2-2, the CDR3 gives the full variable domain: KAGVTQTPRYLIKTRGQQVTLSCSPISGHRSVSWYQQTPGQGLQFLFEYFSETQRNKGNFPGRFSGRQFSNSRSEMNVSTLELGDSALYLCASSSPSGENTGELFFGEGSRLTVL.

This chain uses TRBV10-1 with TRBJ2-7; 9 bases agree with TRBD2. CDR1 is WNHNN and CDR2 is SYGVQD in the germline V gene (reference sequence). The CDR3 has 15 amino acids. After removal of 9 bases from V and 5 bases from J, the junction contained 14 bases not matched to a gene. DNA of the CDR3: TGCGCCAGTCGCACGAGGCGGGGGGGCGGGGACGAGCAGTACTTC. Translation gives CASRTRRGGGDEQYF.

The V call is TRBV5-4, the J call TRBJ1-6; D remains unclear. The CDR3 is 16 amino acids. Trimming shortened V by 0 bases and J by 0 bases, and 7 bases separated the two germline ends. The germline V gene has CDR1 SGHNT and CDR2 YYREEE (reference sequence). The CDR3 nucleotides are TGTGCCAGCAGCTTGGTGGTCAGCTCCTATAATTCACCCCTCCACTTT. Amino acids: CASSLVVSSYNSPLHF.

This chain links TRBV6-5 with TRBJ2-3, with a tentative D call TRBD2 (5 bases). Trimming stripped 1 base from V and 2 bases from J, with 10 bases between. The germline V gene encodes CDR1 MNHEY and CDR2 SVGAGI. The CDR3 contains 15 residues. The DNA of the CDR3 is TGTGCCAGCAGTTACTACCCAGGACTCACAGATACGCAGTATTTT. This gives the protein CASSYYPGLTDTQYF.

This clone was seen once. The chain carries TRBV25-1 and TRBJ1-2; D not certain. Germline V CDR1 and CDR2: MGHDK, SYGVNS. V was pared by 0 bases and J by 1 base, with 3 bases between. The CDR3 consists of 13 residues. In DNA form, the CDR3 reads TGTGCCAGCAGTGAATACAATAACTATGGCTACACCTTC. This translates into CASSEYNNYGYTF.

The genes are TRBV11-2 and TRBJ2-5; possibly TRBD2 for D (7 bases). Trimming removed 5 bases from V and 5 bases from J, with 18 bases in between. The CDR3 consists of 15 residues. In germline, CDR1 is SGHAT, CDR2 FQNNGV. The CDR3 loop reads CASSPGGGGWETQYF. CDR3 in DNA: TGTGCCAGCAGCCCCGGGGGCGGGGGTTGGGAGACCCAGTACTTC.

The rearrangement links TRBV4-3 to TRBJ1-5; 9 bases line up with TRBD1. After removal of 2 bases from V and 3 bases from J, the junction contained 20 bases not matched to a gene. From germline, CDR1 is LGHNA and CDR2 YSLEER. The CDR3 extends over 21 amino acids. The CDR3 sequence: CASSQSPMGDREDFDNQPQHF. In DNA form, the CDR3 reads TGCGCCAGCAGCCAATCCCCTATGGGGGACAGGGAAGATTTCGACAATCAGCCCCAGCATTTT.

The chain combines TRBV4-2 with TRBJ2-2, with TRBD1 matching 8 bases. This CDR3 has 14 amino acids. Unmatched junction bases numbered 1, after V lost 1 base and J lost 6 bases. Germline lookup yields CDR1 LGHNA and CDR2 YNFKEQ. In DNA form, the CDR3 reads TGTGCCAGCAGCCAAGGGACAGGGTCCGGGGAGCTGTTTTTT. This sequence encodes CASSQGTGSGELFF.